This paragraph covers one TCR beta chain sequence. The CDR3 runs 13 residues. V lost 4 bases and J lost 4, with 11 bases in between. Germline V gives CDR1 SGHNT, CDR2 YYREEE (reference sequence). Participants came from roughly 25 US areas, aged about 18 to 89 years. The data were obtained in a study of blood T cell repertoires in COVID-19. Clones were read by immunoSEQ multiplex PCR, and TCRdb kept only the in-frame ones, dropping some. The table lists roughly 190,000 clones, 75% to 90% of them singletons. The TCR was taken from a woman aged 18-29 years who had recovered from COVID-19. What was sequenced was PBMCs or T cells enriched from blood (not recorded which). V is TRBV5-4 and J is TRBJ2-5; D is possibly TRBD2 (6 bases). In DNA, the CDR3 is TGTGCCAGCAGCCGACTAGTGTCAGAGACCCAGTACTTC. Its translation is CASSRLVSETQYF.